Below are 12 T cell receptor beta chains sequenced from a single sample in a study of T cells in Graves' hyperthyroidism and ophthalmopathy. RNA transcripts served as the template for amplifying TCR beta CDR3 regions. The TCR CDR3 first-round RT-PCR relied on the HTBI primer set. TCRdb redid the calling of the multiplex PCR reads with MiXCR, one entry per CDR3 protein. In the table there are some 510,000 distinct CDR3 sequences, around 45% of which are singletons. Sequenced sample: peripheral blood or thyroid tissue (not recorded which). Receptors originate from a woman between 18 and 29 years old with Graves' hyperthyroidism.

The chain has TRBV2 and TRBJ1-3; D possibly corresponds to TRBD1 (5 bases). The CDR3 has 14 amino acids. CDR1 and CDR2 (germline): SNHLY, FYNNEI. The ends were cut back, 6 bases at V and 1 base at J, with 10 bases in the middle. DNA of the CDR3: TGTGCCAGCAGCGTTCGGGGGTCTGGAAACACCATATATTTT. It translates to CASSVRGSGNTIYF.

The chain recombines TRBV14 with TRBJ1-6; a possible D gene is TRBD1 (5 bases). Germline V gene data show CDR1 as SGHDN and CDR2 as FVKESK. Trimming removed 4 bases from V and 8 bases from J, with 18 bases in between. The CDR3 covers 16 residues. CDR3 coding DNA: TGTGCCAGCAGCCGGAGGGTAGCGGGGGTTGATTCACCCCTCCACTTT. It is translated as CASSRRVAGVDSPLHF.

The CDR3 protein is CASSLSGTDEAFF. CDR3 sequence (DNA): TGTGCCAGCAGCTTGTCCGGGACAGATGAAGCTTTCTTT. The chain is built from TRBV7-2 and TRBJ1-1; 7 bases are shared with TRBD1. Germline V gene sequence: CDR1 SGHTA, CDR2 FQGNSA. CDR3 size: 13 residues. V lost 3 bases, J lost 7 bases, and 5 bases stayed unmatched.

A note on this clonotype: A read error may produce the germline difference seen at one junction end. This rearrangement joins TRBV7-9 to TRBJ2-7; D is ambiguous. Per the germline V gene, CDR1 is SEHNR and CDR2 is FQNEAQ (reference sequence). The CDR3 covers 16 residues. The CDR3 nucleotides read TGCGCCAGCAGCCCGTACTTCGGGCAAGTAACCTACGAGCAGTACTTC. Translating it yields CASSPYFGQVTYEQYF.

Many counts were recorded for this clonotype. The V gene is TRBV29-1, the J gene TRBJ1-2; D call uncertain. Germline V lookup: CDR1 SQVTM, CDR2 ANQGSEA. The ends were cut back, 4 bases at V and 2 bases at J, with 8 bases in the middle. This CDR3 has 12 amino acids. The CDR3 reads CSVVSRNYGYTF. The CDR3 coding sequence is TGCAGCGTTGTGTCGAGAAACTATGGCTACACCTTC. The complete variable domain, with remaining parts taken from reference TRBV29-1 and TRBJ1-2, reads SAVISQKPSRDICQRGTSLTIQCQVDSQVTMMFWYRQQPGQSLTLIATANQGSEATYESGFVIDKFPISRPNLTFSTLTVSNMSPEDSSIYLCSVVSRNYGYTFGSGTRLTVV.

V is TRBV7-2 and J is TRBJ1-4, with D tentatively TRBD1 (5 bases). The ends were cut back, 6 bases at V and 7 bases at J, with 18 bases in the middle. The CDR3 is 15 amino acids. Germline V gene data show CDR1 as SGHTA and CDR2 as FQGNSA. CDR3 region: CASSYSTAGREKLFF. The CDR3 nucleotides read TGTGCCAGCAGTTACTCGACAGCGGGACGTGAAAAACTGTTTTTT. Together with reference TRBV7-2 and TRBJ1-4, the CDR3 gives the full variable domain: GAGVSQSPSNKVTEKGKDVELRCDPISGHTALYWYRQSLGQGLEFLIYFQGNSAPDKSGLPSDRFSAERTGGSVSTLTIQRTQQEDSAVYLCASSYSTAGREKLFFGSGTQLSVL.

The J gene is TRBJ1-6, the V gene TRBV7-2; no clear D. The CDR3 totals 14 residues. The germline V gene encodes CDR1 SGHTA and CDR2 FQGNSA. Trimming left V 6 bases short and J 5 bases short, with 11 bases between. Here the CDR3 reads CASRIWQDNSPLHF. CDR3 DNA: TGTGCCAGCAGAATTTGGCAGGATAATTCACCCCTCCACTTT.

This clonotype has only a few counts. The chain uses TRBV14 and TRBJ2-2; 8 bases map to TRBD1. Trimming cost V 4 bases and J 1 base; bases outside gene matches: 5. Germline CDR1 is SGHDN and CDR2 is FVKESK. The CDR3 length is 16 residues. The CDR3 protein is CASSPLGTGNTGELFF. CDR3 DNA: TGTGCCAGCAGCCCCCTTGGGACAGGGAACACCGGGGAGCTGTTTTTT.

This clonotype showed up just once. This chain links TRBV29-1 with TRBJ1-2; no reliable D call. The CDR3 contains 13 residues. Per germline, CDR1 SQVTM and CDR2 ANQGSEA. Trimming pared 8 bases from V and 3 bases from J, leaving 16 bases between. The CDR3 sequence: CSPELREYYGYTF. Here the CDR3 DNA reads TGCAGCCCCGAGCTGAGGGAGTACTATGGCTACACCTTC.

The chain couples TRBV19 to TRBJ1-1, with unresolved D. Trimming took off 7 bases at V and 3 bases at J, with 12 bases between the two ends. This CDR3 spans 13 amino acids. CDR1 and CDR2 from the germline V gene are LNHDA and SQIVND (reference sequence). CDR3 in DNA: TGTGCCAGTAAGGACGCACGGGACACTGAAGCTTTCTTT. The encoded protein is CASKDARDTEAFF. Combining the CDR3 with reference TRBV19 and TRBJ1-1 gives the whole variable domain DGGITQSPKYLFRKEGQNVTLSCEQNLNHDAMYWYRQDPGQGLRLIYYSQIVNDFQKGDIAEGYSVSREKKESFPLTVTSAQKNPTAFYLCASKDARDTEAFFGQGTRLTVV.

This chain joins TRBV24-1 and TRBJ2-5, with 7 bases lining up with TRBD1. V shed 11 bases, J shed 0 bases, and the junction held 5 bases outside the gene matches. This CDR3 spans 13 amino acids. Per the germline V gene, CDR1 is KGHDR and CDR2 is SFDVKD. CDR3 region: CAIRTGNQETQYF. The DNA of the CDR3 is TGTGCCATTAGGACAGGCAACCAAGAGACCCAGTACTTC.

This clonotype has only one observation. CDR3 in DNA: TGTGCCAGCAGCTTATTCGGACTAGCGGGAGTGGAAGAGACCCAGTACTTC. Protein product: CASSLFGLAGVEETQYF. The chain recombines TRBV7-2 with TRBJ2-5; 13 bases fit TRBD2. Trimming at V came to 2 bases and at J to 3 bases, leaving 6 bases not matched to a gene. Looked up from germline, CDR1 is SGHTA and CDR2 is FQGNSA. CDR3 size: 17 residues.